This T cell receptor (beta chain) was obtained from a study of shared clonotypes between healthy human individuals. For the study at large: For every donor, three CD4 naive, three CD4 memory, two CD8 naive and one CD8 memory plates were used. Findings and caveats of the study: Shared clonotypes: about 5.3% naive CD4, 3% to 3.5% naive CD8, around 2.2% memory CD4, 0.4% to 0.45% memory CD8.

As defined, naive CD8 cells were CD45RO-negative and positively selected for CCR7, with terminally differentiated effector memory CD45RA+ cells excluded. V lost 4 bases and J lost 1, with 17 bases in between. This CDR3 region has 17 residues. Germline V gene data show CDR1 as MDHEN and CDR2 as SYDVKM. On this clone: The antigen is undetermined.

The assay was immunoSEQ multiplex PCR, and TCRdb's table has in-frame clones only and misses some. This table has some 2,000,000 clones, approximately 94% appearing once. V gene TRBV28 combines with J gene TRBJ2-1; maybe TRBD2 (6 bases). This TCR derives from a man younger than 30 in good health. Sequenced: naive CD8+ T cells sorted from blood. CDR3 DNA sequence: TGTGCCAGCAGTTCTCCCCTCGAGGGGAGGTCCTACAATGAGCAGTTCTTC. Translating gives CASSSPLEGRSYNEQFF.